This T cell receptor (beta chain) derives from a study of PD-1 blockade in classical Hodgkin lymphoma. The study's findings and limits: CD4+ but not CD8+ TCR diversity rose significantly by C4D1. Exclusion removed patients who began nivolumab under 1 year after ASCT.

As regards this clone: As yet, its antigen is unknown.

Measured with immunoSEQ multiplex PCR; TCRdb has only the in-frame clones, and not every one. The data hold approximately 98,000 clones, with 89% observed a single time. Each of the patients experienced relapse following autologous stem cell transplantation, and their brentuximab vedotin exposure differed. The sequence derives from a human donor with classical Hodgkin lymphoma. The input for sequencing was peripheral blood mononuclear cells (PBMCs), taken before the second cycle of nivolumab.

This CDR3 reads CASSFLDSLNYGYTF. CDR3 sequence (DNA): TGTGCCAGCAGCTTCCTAGACAGCCTTAACTATGGCTACACCTTC. The rearrangement links TRBV7-8 to TRBJ1-2; D possibly corresponds to TRBD1 (5 bases). The CDR3 is made up of 15 amino acids. CDR1 is SGHVS, CDR2 FQNEAQ, per germline. The V gene lost 3 bases and the J gene lost 1 base, with 12 bases spanning the gap. Drawing the rest from reference TRBV7-8 and TRBJ1-2, the complete variable domain is GAGVSQSPRYKVAKRGQDVALRCDPISGHVSLFWYQQALGQGPEFLTYFQNEAQLDKSGLPSDRFFAERPEGSVSTLKIQRTQQEDSAVYLCASSFLDSLNYGYTFGSGTRLTVV.